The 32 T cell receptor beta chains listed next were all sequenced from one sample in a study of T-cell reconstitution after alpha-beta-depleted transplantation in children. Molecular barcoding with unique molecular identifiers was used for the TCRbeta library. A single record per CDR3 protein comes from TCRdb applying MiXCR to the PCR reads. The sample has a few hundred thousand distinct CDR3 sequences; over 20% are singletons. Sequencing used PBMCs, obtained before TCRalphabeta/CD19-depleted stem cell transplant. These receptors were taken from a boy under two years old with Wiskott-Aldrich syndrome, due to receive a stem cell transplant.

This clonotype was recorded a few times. This chain's CDR3 is CASSVSPRSYNEQFF. As DNA, the CDR3 is TGTGCCAGCAGCGTAAGTCCTAGGTCCTACAATGAGCAGTTCTTC. V and J are TRBV9 and TRBJ2-1; D not certain. Trimming left V 1 base short and J 1 base short, with 9 bases between. Looked up from germline, CDR1 is SGDLS and CDR2 is YYNGEE. This CDR3 has 15 amino acids.

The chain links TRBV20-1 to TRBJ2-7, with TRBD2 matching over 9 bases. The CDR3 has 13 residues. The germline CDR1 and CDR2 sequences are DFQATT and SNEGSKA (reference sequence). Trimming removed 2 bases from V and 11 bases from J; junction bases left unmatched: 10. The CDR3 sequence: CSARIGISGSKYF. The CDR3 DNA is TGCAGTGCTAGAATAGGGATTAGCGGGAGTAAGTACTTC.

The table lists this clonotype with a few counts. The CDR3, as DNA: TGTGCCAGCAGCCGTAGCTGGGACTTTTACAATGAGCAGTTCTTC. Residues: CASSRSWDFYNEQFF. The chain couples TRBV27 to TRBJ2-1; a weak D match, TRBD2 (6 bases). From germline, CDR1 is MNHEY and CDR2 SMNVEV (reference sequence). The CDR3 is 15 amino acids. V lost 6 bases and J lost 4, with 16 bases in between.

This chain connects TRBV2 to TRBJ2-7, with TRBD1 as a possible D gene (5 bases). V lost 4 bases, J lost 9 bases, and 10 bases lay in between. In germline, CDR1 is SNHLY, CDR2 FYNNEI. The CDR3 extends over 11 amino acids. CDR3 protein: CASSVGASQYF. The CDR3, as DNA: TGTGCCAGCAGTGTTGGGGCATCGCAGTACTTC.

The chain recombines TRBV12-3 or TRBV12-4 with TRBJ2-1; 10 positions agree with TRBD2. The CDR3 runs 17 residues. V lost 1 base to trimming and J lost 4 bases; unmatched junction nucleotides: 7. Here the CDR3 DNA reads TGTGCCAGCAGTTTAGGTTCGGGACTAGCGAGTTACAATGAGCAGTTCTTC. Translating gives CASSLGSGLASYNEQFF.

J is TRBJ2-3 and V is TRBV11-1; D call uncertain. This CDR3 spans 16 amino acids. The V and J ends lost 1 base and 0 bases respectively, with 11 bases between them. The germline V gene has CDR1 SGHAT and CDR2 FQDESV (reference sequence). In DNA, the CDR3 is TGTGCCAGCAGCTTAGTGGGATCATGGAGCACAGATACGCAGTATTTT. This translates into CASSLVGSWSTDTQYF.

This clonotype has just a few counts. The chain's CDR3 is CATSDFRFDNEQFF. The CDR3, as DNA: TGTGCCACCAGTGATTTCCGTTTTGACAATGAGCAGTTCTTC. The rearrangement joins TRBV24-1 to TRBJ2-1; no reliable D call. Per the germline V gene, CDR1 is KGHDR and CDR2 is SFDVKD. This CDR3 contains 14 residues. The V and J ends lost 1 base and 5 bases respectively, with 8 bases between them.

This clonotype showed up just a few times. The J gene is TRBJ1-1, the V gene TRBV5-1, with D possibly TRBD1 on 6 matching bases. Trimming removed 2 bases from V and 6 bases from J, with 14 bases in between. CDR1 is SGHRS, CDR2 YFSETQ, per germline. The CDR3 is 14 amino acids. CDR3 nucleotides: TGCGCCAGCAGCTTAGGGGGGGCGGGCGCTGAAGCTTTCTTT. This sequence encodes CASSLGGAGAEAFF.

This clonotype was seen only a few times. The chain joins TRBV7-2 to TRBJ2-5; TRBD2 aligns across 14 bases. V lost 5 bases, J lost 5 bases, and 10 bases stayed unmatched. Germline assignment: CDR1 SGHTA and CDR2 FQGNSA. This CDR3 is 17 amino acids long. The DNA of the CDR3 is TGTGCCAGCAGCCCACCCGGACTAGCGGGAGGCTTGGAGACCCAGTACTTC. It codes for CASSPPGLAGGLETQYF.

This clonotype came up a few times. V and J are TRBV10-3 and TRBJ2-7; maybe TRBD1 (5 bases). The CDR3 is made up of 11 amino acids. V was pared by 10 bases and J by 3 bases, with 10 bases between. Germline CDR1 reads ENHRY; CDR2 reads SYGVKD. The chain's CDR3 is CATRQLYEQYF. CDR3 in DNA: TGTGCCACCCGACAGCTCTACGAGCAGTACTTC.

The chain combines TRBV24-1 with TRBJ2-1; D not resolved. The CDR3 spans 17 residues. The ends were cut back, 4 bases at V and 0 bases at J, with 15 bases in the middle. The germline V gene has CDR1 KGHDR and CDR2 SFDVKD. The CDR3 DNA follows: TGTGCCACCAGTGACCCCAAAGCCCGAAGCTCCTACAATGAGCAGTTCTTC. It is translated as CATSDPKARSSYNEQFF.

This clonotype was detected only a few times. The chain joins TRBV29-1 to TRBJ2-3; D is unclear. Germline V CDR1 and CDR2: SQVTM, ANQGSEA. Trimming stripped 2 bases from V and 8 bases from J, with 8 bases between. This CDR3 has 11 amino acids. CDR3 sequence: CSVELLSTQYF. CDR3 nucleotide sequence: TGCAGCGTTGAACTATTAAGTACGCAGTATTTT.

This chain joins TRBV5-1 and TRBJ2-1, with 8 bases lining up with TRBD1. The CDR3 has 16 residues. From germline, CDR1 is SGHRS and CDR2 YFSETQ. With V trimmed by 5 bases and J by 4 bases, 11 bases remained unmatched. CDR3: CASSPGQGARYNEQFF. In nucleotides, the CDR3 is TGCGCCAGCAGTCCGGGGCAGGGGGCGAGGTACAATGAGCAGTTCTTC.

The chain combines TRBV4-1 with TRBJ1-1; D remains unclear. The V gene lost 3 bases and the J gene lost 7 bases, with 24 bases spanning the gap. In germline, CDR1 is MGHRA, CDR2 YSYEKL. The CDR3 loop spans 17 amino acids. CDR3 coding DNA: TGCGCCAGCAGCCAGAAACTACCAGGATTGGGAGATCTTGAAGCTTTCTTT. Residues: CASSQKLPGLGDLEAFF.

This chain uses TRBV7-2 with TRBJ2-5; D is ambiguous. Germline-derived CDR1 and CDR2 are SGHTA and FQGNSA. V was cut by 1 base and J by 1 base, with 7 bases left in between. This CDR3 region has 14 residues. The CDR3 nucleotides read TGTGCCAGCAGCTTAGTCCCATCCCAAGAGACCCAGTACTTC. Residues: CASSLVPSQETQYF.

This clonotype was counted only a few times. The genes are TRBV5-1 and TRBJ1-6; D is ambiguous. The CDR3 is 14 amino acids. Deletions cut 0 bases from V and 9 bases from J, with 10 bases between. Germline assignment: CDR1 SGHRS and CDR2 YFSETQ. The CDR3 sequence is CASSLGKLGSPLHF. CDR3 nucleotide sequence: TGCGCCAGCAGCTTGGGGAAGTTGGGTTCACCCCTCCACTTT.

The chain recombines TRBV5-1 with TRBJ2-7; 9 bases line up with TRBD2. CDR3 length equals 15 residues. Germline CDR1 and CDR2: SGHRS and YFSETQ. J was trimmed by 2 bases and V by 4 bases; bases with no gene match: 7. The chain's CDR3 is CASSPKASGTYEQYF. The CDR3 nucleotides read TGCGCCAGCAGCCCGAAGGCTAGCGGGACCTACGAGCAGTACTTC.

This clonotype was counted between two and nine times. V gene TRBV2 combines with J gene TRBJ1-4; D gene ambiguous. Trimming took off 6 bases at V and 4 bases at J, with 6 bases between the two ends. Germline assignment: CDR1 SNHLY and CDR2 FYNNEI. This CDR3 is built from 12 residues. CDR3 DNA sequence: TGTGCCAGCAGAGGTGATAATGAAAAACTGTTTTTT. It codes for CASRGDNEKLFF.

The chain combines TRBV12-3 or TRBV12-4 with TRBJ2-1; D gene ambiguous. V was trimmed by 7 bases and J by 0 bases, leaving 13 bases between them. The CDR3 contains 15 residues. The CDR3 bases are TGTGCCAGCACCAAGTTTGCCCTCTCCTACAATGAGCAGTTCTTC. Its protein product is CASTKFALSYNEQFF.

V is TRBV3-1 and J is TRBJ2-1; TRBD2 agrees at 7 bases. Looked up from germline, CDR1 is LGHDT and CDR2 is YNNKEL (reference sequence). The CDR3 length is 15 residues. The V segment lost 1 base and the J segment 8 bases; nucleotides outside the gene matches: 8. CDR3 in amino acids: CASSQVGGRRDEQFF. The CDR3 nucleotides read TGTGCCAGCAGCCAAGTGGGCGGGAGAAGGGATGAGCAGTTCTTC.

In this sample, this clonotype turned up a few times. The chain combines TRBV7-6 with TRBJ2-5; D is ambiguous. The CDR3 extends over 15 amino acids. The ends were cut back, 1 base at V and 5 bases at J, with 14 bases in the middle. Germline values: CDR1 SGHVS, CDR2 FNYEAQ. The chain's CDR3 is CASSLDGKMRETQYF. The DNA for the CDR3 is TGTGCCAGCAGCTTAGATGGAAAGATGAGGGAGACCCAGTACTTC.

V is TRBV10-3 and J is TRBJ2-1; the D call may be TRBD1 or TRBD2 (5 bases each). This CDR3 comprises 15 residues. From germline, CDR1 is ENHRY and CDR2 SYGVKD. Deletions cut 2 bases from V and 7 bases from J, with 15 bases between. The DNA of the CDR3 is TGTGCCATCAGTGAGAGTGCTAGGGGCGGGAATGAGCAGTTCTTC. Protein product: CAISESARGGNEQFF.

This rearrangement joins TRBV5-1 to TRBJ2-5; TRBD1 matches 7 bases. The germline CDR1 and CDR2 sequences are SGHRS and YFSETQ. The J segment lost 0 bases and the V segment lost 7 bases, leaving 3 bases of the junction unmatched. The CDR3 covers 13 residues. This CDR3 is CASRGQDQETQYF. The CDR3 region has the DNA TGCGCCAGCCGAGGACAGGACCAAGAGACCCAGTACTTC.

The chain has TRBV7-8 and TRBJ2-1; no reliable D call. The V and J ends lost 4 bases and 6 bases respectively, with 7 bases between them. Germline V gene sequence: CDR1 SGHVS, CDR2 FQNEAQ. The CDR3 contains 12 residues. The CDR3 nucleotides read TGTGCCAGCAGCTACTTCTCCAATGAGCAGTTCTTC. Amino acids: CASSYFSNEQFF.

The CDR3 nucleotides read TGTGCCAGTAGTCTCAGGACTAGCTACAATGAGCAGTTCTTC. This sequence encodes CASSLRTSYNEQFF. The gene calls are TRBV19 and TRBJ2-1, with TRBD2 matching 7 bases. V dropped 5 bases and J dropped 3; count of bases not matched to a gene: 4. This CDR3 has 14 residues. The germline V gene has CDR1 LNHDA and CDR2 SQIVND (reference sequence). The full variable domain, with the rest looked up from reference TRBV19 and TRBJ2-1, is DGGITQSPKYLFRKEGQNVTLSCEQNLNHDAMYWYRQDPGQGLRLIYYSQIVNDFQKGDIAEGYSVSREKKESFPLTVTSAQKNPTAFYLCASSLRTSYNEQFFGPGTRLTVL.

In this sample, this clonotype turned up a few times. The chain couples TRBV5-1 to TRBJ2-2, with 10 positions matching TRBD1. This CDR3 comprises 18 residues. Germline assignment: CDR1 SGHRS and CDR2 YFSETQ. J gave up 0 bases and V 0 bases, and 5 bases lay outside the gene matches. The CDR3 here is CASSLGQGATTNTGELFF. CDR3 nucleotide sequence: TGCGCCAGCAGCTTGGGACAGGGGGCAACAACGAACACCGGGGAGCTGTTTTTT.

The CDR3 DNA reads TGTGCCTGGAGTGTACCGGGACGGCCTTCCTACGAGCAGTACTTC. This encodes CAWSVPGRPSYEQYF. The chain has TRBV30 and TRBJ2-7; D may correspond to TRBD1 or TRBD2 (5 bases each). V lost 0 bases and J lost 1, with 13 bases in between. CDR1 and CDR2 (germline): GTSNPN, SVGIG (reference sequence). The CDR3 consists of 15 residues.

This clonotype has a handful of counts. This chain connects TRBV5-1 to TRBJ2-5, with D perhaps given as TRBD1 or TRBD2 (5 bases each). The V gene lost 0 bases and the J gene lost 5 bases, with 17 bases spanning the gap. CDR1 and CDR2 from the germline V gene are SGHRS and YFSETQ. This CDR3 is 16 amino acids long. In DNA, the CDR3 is TGCGCCAGCAGCTTGGTCCGGGACCGGGGTACGGAGACCCAGTACTTC. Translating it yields CASSLVRDRGTETQYF.

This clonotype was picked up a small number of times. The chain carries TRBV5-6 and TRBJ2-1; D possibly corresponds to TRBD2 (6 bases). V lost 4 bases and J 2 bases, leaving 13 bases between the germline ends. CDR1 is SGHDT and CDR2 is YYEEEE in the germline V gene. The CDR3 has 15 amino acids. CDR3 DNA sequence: TGTGCCAGCAGCCCCTGGGGAGGAACCTACAATGAGCAGTTCTTC. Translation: CASSPWGGTYNEQFF.

CDR3 DNA sequence: TGCGCCAGCAGCAGAGGCCTAGCGAAGGGGGGGGAGACCCAGTACTTC. The encoded protein is CASSRGLAKGGETQYF. This chain uses TRBV5-1 with TRBJ2-5; tentatively, D is TRBD2 (7 bases). This CDR3 has 16 amino acids. Germline assignment: CDR1 SGHRS and CDR2 YFSETQ. Trimming left V 4 bases short and J 5 bases short, with 21 bases between.

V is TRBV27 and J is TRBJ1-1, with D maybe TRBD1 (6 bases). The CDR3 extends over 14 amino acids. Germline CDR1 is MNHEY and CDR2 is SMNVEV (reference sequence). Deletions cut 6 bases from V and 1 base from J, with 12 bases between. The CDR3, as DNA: TGTGCCAGCAGGGATCGACAGGCGAACACTGAAGCTTTCTTT. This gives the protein CASRDRQANTEAFF.

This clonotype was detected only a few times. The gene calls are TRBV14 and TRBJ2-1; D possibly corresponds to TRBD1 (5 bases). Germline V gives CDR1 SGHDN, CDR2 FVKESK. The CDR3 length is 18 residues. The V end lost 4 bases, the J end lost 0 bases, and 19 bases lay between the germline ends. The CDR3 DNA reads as TGTGCCAGCAGCCGGGGCGATCTTAGACCACCCTCCTACAATGAGCAGTTCTTC. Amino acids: CASSRGDLRPPSYNEQFF.